This T cell receptor beta chain was profiled in a study of T cells expressing NK-cell markers. On the study more broadly: According to the study, TCR beta repertoires originated from sorted CD3+CD56+NKG2C+, CD3+CD56+NKG2C- and CD3+CD56-NKG2C+ T cells. Just one sequenced donor of eight was HCMV-seronegative, while seven were seropositive. Findings of the study overall: The study left the HCMV specificity of expanded NKG2C+ T cell clones unresolved.

cDNA encoding TCR beta was synthesized via 5'RACE template switching incorporating UMIs. TCRdb reanalyzed the 5' RACE reads and collapses them to one entry per CDR3 protein, without DNA. This repertoire comprises about 170,000 distinct CDR3 sequences; its ten largest clones make up 20% to 25%. The length of the CDR3 is 17 residues. Germline values: CDR1 SGHRS, CDR2 YFSETQ. About this clonotype: Its antigen is unknown.

Source material: blood T cells: a sorted CD56 or NKG2C T cell subset, CD4+ or CD8+ T cells, or bulk PBMC T cells (not recorded which). The J gene is TRBJ2-7, the V gene TRBV5-1; TCRdb gives TRBD1 as the D gene, but with no DNA this cannot be confirmed. The sequence derives from a man aged 18 to 69 in good health. The CDR3 loop is CASSLVPGGQGQYEQYF.